A selection of T cell receptor beta chains follows, all from one sample in a study of identical twins. TCRdb ran MiXCR on the 5' RACE reads and lists one entry per CDR3 protein. The table includes roughly 350,000 distinct CDR3 sequences, 8.5% to 10% detected once. The sample comprised naive T cells sorted from blood. The receptors stem from a woman in her forties or fifties in good health. CDR3s include the opening cysteine and the closing phenylalanine or tryptophan. The order of the fields is V gene, J gene, clone size, D gene, CDR3 DNA, CDR3 protein. D genes are given only for firm matches. Where a row states a size, it is once, few, many or the class of an expanded clone; other rows omit it.

v_gene: TRBV19; j_gene: TRBJ2-2; abundance: -; d_gene: -; CDR3nt: TGTGCCAGTAGTATATGGCGGGACACCGGGGAGCTGTTTTTT; CDR3aa: CASSIWRDTGELFF
v_gene: TRBV11-2; j_gene: TRBJ2-1; abundance: -; d_gene: TRBD2; CDR3nt: TGTGCCAGCAGCTTATGGGCGGGAGGGCCGTACAATGAGCAGTTCTTC; CDR3aa: CASSLWAGGPYNEQFF
v_gene: TRBV9; j_gene: TRBJ2-3; abundance: few; d_gene: TRBD1; CDR3nt: TGTGCCAGCAGCGTATGGACAGGGGCGCCGGATACGCAGTATTTT; CDR3aa: CASSVWTGAPDTQYF
v_gene: TRBV5-1; j_gene: TRBJ2-5; abundance: many; d_gene: -; CDR3nt: TGCGCCAGCAGCTTAAGTCCCTGGGAGACCCAGTACTTC; CDR3aa: CASSLSPWETQYF
v_gene: TRBV6-5; j_gene: TRBJ1-2; abundance: many; d_gene: -; CDR3nt: TGTGCCAGCAGTTACTCGCAGCTGCGGGGAAACTATGGCTACACCTTC; CDR3aa: CASSYSQLRGNYGYTF
v_gene: TRBV2; j_gene: TRBJ2-1; abundance: -; d_gene: -; CDR3nt: TGTGCCAGCATGGAGGGATTCTACAATGAGCAGTTCTTC; CDR3aa: CASMEGFYNEQFF
v_gene: TRBV7-9; j_gene: TRBJ2-1; abundance: many; d_gene: -; CDR3nt: TGTGCCAGCAGCTTATTTCAGGGAGGATCGGGTGAGCAGTTCTTC; CDR3aa: CASSLFQGGSGEQFF
v_gene: TRBV24-1; j_gene: TRBJ2-7; abundance: -; d_gene: -; CDR3nt: TGTGCCACCAGTGATCGGGTCAACGCCTACGAGCAGTACTTC; CDR3aa: CATSDRVNAYEQYF
v_gene: TRBV15; j_gene: TRBJ2-1; abundance: -; d_gene: -; CDR3nt: TGTGCCACCAGCAGAGATCGCCCGGACGAGCAGTTCTTC; CDR3aa: CATSRDRPDEQFF
v_gene: TRBV12-3/TRBV12-4; j_gene: TRBJ2-3; abundance: few; d_gene: -; CDR3nt: TGTGCCAGCAGTTTAGGATTTCGGGGGCATAGCACAGATACGCAGTATTTT; CDR3aa: CASSLGFRGHSTDTQYF
v_gene: TRBV27; j_gene: TRBJ2-7; abundance: few; d_gene: TRBD1; CDR3nt: TGTGCCAGCAGTTTATACTGGACAGGGGCCTACGAGCAGTACTTC; CDR3aa: CASSLYWTGAYEQYF
v_gene: TRBV20-1; j_gene: TRBJ2-1; abundance: few; d_gene: TRBD1; CDR3nt: TGCAGTGCTAGGGGGTTCAGGGGGTGGAGTGAGCAGTTCTTC; CDR3aa: CSARGFRGWSEQFF
v_gene: TRBV12-3/TRBV12-4; j_gene: TRBJ2-7; abundance: few; d_gene: TRBD2; CDR3nt: TGTGCCAGCAGTTTGGCTAGCGGGAGAGACTACGAGCAGTACTTC; CDR3aa: CASSLASGRDYEQYF
v_gene: TRBV10-3; j_gene: TRBJ2-1; abundance: -; d_gene: -; CDR3nt: TGTGCCATCAGTGAAAGTCGAGGCCAGAACAATGAGCAGTTCTTC; CDR3aa: CAISESRGQNNEQFF
v_gene: TRBV7-3; j_gene: TRBJ2-5; abundance: many; d_gene: -; CDR3nt: TGTGCCAGCAGCCCTACACCCCAAGAGACCCAGTACTTC; CDR3aa: CASSPTPQETQYF
v_gene: TRBV4-2; j_gene: TRBJ1-1; abundance: -; d_gene: -; CDR3nt: TGTGCCAGTAGCCCTCCTCACCGGAACACTGAAGCTTTCTTT; CDR3aa: CASSPPHRNTEAFF
v_gene: TRBV6-5; j_gene: TRBJ2-3; abundance: -; d_gene: -; CDR3nt: TGTGCCAGCAGTTACCATGCAGGCACAGATACGCAGTATTTT; CDR3aa: CASSYHAGTDTQYF
v_gene: TRBV7-3; j_gene: TRBJ2-3; abundance: -; d_gene: TRBD2; CDR3nt: TGTGCCAGCAGCTTAGACCGGATGCCGGGAGGGCCCCTCCCGCATAGCACAGATACGCAGTATTTT; CDR3aa: CASSLDRMPGGPLPHSTDTQYF
v_gene: TRBV7-8; j_gene: TRBJ1-1; abundance: many; d_gene: -; CDR3nt: TGTGCCAGCAGCTTCCGGACCAGCCGGAATGCTTTCTTT; CDR3aa: CASSFRTSRNAFF
v_gene: TRBV19; j_gene: TRBJ2-1; abundance: -; d_gene: -; CDR3nt: TGTGCCAGTAGTATAGGTCTTAACAATGAGCAGTTCTTC; CDR3aa: CASSIGLNNEQFF
v_gene: TRBV24-1; j_gene: TRBJ2-7; abundance: -; d_gene: TRBD1; CDR3nt: TGTGCCACCAGTGATCCCGGACAGGGGTTCTACGAGCAGTACTTC; CDR3aa: CATSDPGQGFYEQYF
v_gene: TRBV5-1; j_gene: TRBJ1-1; abundance: few; d_gene: -; CDR3nt: TGCGCCAGCTACCTGACAGGGAACACTGAAGCTTTCTTT; CDR3aa: CASYLTGNTEAFF
v_gene: TRBV19; j_gene: TRBJ2-5; abundance: -; d_gene: -; CDR3nt: TGTGCCAGTAGCCCTTTGGGGGCGAGAAACCAAGAGACCCAGTACTTC; CDR3aa: CASSPLGARNQETQYF
v_gene: TRBV6-5; j_gene: TRBJ1-1; abundance: few; d_gene: -; CDR3nt: TGTGCCAGCAGTTACTCGAGAAGAGGAGTTGAAGCTTTCTTT; CDR3aa: CASSYSRRGVEAFF
v_gene: TRBV5-1; j_gene: TRBJ2-1; abundance: few; d_gene: TRBD2; CDR3nt: TGCGCCAGCAGCTTGGAGGGACTAGGGCAGTTCTTC; CDR3aa: CASSLEGLGQFF
v_gene: TRBV30; j_gene: TRBJ2-2; abundance: once; d_gene: -; CDR3nt: TGTGCCTGGAATATAGGACAGAACACCGGGGAGCTGTTTTTT; CDR3aa: CAWNIGQNTGELFF